One sample yielded the 2 T cell receptor beta chains listed below, sequenced in a study of identical twins. TCRdb re-derived calls from the 5' RACE reads in MiXCR, one entry per CDR3 protein. The sample consists of about 520,000 distinct CDR3 sequences, roughly a fifth of them appearing once. A further study also used this sample, focusing on T cells expressing NK-cell markers.

The sample comprised CD4+ T cells sorted from blood. These receptor sequences come from a woman under 30 in good health.

This clonotype was detected a few times. This sequence joins TRBV11-2 and TRBJ2-2; the match to TRBD2 covers 9 bases. The length of the CDR3 is 13 residues. Germline CDR1 reads SGHAT; CDR2 reads FQNNGV. V lost 8 bases, J lost 5 bases, and 3 bases stayed unmatched. Written as DNA, the CDR3 is TGTGCCAGCGCAGCGGGGGGAACCGGGGAGCTGTTTTTT. Its protein is CASAAGGTGELFF.

The rearrangement joins TRBV5-8 to TRBJ2-1; D gene ambiguous. Germline lookup yields CDR1 SGHTS and CDR2 YDEGEE. V gave up 7 bases and J gave up 4 bases, with 18 bases separating them. The CDR3 contains 15 residues. The CDR3 region is CASGPRPLLYNEQFF. In DNA form, the CDR3 reads TGTGCCAGCGGTCCCAGACCCCTATTATACAATGAGCAGTTCTTC.